A selection of T cell receptor beta chains follows, all from one sample in a study of blood T cell repertoires in COVID-19. Repertoires were generated with immunoSEQ multiplex PCR, while TCRdb's copy carries only in-frame clones and drops some. Among some 190,000 clones listed, 80% to 85% were seen once. The sequenced sample consisted of peripheral blood. These receptors were collected from a human donor in a cohort sampled during active COVID-19. The CDR3 runs from the conserved cysteine through the conserved F or W. A D gene is named only where the DNA matches it firmly. Where a row states a size, it is once, few, many or the class of an expanded clone; other rows omit it.

abundance,v_gene,d_gene,j_gene,CDR3aa,CDR3nt
NA,TRBV2,NA,TRBJ1-4,CASSVGSLREKLFF,TGTGCCAGCAGTGTCGGGTCCCTACGCGAAAAACTGTTTTTT
once,TRBV6-1,NA,TRBJ2-1,CASSEGRLGGSWDEQFF,TGTGCCAGCAGTGAGGGACGTTTGGGGGGATCTTGGGATGAGCAGTTCTTC
once,TRBV11-2,NA,TRBJ2-1,CASSPPTRKTYNEQFF,TGTGCCAGCAGCCCACCTACTAGGAAGACCTACAATGAGCAGTTCTTC
NA,TRBV5-6,NA,TRBJ1-6,CASSLDRENSPLHF,TGTGCCAGCAGCTTGGACAGGGAAAATTCACCCCTCCACTTT
once,TRBV2,NA,TRBJ2-2,CASSLERSNTGELFF,TGTGCCAGCAGTCTAGAACGGTCGAACACCGGGGAGCTGTTTTTT
NA,TRBV7-2,NA,TRBJ2-3,CASSPNSRRDTQYF,TGTGCCAGCAGCCCCAACAGCCGCAGGGATACGCAGTATTTT
NA,TRBV3-1/TRBV3-2,NA,TRBJ1-1,CASSTLNTEAFF,TGTGCCAGCAGCACACTGAACACTGAAGCTTTCTTT
NA,TRBV4-1,NA,TRBJ1-5,CASSQEGGRLGSPQHF,TGCGCCAGCAGCCAAGAGGGGGGTCGATTGGGTTCGCCCCAGCATTTT
NA,TRBV15,TRBD2,TRBJ2-1,CATSRDLAGNEQFF,TGTGCCACCAGCAGAGATCTAGCGGGGAATGAGCAGTTCTTC
NA,TRBV9,TRBD1,TRBJ1-2,CASSGGQGLILAGYTF,TGTGCCAGCAGCGGAGGACAGGGTTTAATTCTTGCGGGCTACACCTTC
once,TRBV19,NA,TRBJ2-1,CASSITNSGEQFF,TGTGCCAGTAGTATAACTAACTCTGGTGAGCAGTTCTTC
NA,TRBV29-1,NA,TRBJ1-2,CSVEVLEGYTF,TGCAGCGTTGAAGTTCTGGAGGGCTACACCTTC
NA,TRBV5-1,NA,TRBJ2-1,CASSLGTGRVIF,TGCGCCAGCAGCTTGGGTACAGGTCGGGTAATCTTC
NA,TRBV11-2,TRBD1,TRBJ2-5,CASSRPGGGTQETQYF,TGTGCCAGCAGCAGACCAGGGGGCGGTACCCAAGAGACCCAGTACTTC
once,TRBV3-1/TRBV3-2,NA,TRBJ1-6,CASSLRGGNSPLHF,TGTGCCAGCAGCTTAAGAGGGGGTAATTCACCCCTCCACTTT
NA,TRBV2,TRBD1,TRBJ1-1,CASSESTGGSTEAFF,TGTGCCAGCAGTGAATCAACAGGGGGCTCCACTGAAGCTTTCTTT
NA,TRBV24-1,TRBD1,TRBJ2-3,CATSFGGAGQGAYTDTQYF,TGTGCCACCAGTTTTGGGGGGGCCGGACAGGGGGCTTACACAGATACGCAGTATTTT
NA,TRBV7-8,TRBD2,TRBJ2-5,CASRPGTSGSSETQYF,TGTGCCAGCAGGCCCGGTACTAGCGGGAGTTCAGAGACCCAGTACTTC
NA,TRBV5-6,NA,TRBJ1-2,CASSIQEIYGYTF,TGTGCCAGCAGCATACAGGAGATTTATGGCTACACCTTC
once,TRBV28,TRBD1,TRBJ1-2,CASSLGRDRGRNTF,TGTGCCAGCAGCCTCGGCCGGGACAGGGGGAGAAACACCTTC
NA,TRBV30,NA,TRBJ1-1,CAWSPWGGRNTEAFF,TGTGCCTGGAGTCCTTGGGGGGGCCGTAACACTGAAGCTTTCTTT
few,TRBV19,NA,TRBJ1-2,CASSETRTTGYTF,TGTGCCAGTAGTGAGACTAGAACAACGGGCTACACCTTC
NA,TRBV2,TRBD2,TRBJ2-2,CASSATSGITGELFF,TGTGCCAGCAGTGCTACTAGCGGGATCACCGGGGAGCTGTTTTTT
NA,TRBV27,NA,TRBJ1-3,CASRGQGNTIYF,TGTGCCAGCAGAGGACAGGGAAACACCATATATTTT
NA,TRBV29-1,TRBD1,TRBJ1-5,CSAEQGSGNQPQHF,TGCAGCGCTGAACAGGGGTCAGGCAATCAGCCCCAGCATTTT
once,TRBV10-3,NA,TRBJ2-3,CAISEEADTQYF,TGTGCCATCAGTGAGGAGGCAGATACGCAGTATTTT
NA,TRBV9,TRBD1,TRBJ2-5,CASSPSGTGGRETQYF,TGTGCCAGCAGCCCCTCGGGGACAGGGGGCAGAGAGACCCAGTACTTC
NA,TRBV19,TRBD1,TRBJ1-1,CASTPSRDRLPTEAFF,TGTGCCAGTACCCCCTCTAGGGACAGGTTGCCCACTGAAGCTTTCTTT
few,TRBV7-9,NA,TRBJ2-1,CASSLANSWSSYNEQFF,TGTGCCAGCAGCTTAGCGAACTCATGGAGCTCCTACAATGAGCAGTTCTTC
NA,TRBV10-3,TRBD2,TRBJ2-2,CAISVPGGHGELFF,TGTGCCATCAGTGTACCGGGAGGGCACGGGGAGCTGTTTTTT
few,TRBV30,NA,TRBJ1-2,CAWSVFGASGYTF,TGTGCCTGGAGTGTCTTTGGGGCCAGTGGCTACACCTTC
NA,TRBV5-6,NA,TRBJ1-5,CASRAEDSRMDSNQPQHF,TGTGCCAGCAGGGCTGAGGACAGCAGGATGGACAGCAATCAGCCCCAGCATTTT
NA,TRBV20-1,NA,TRBJ2-7,CSARGDEQYF,TGCAGTGCTAGGGGAGACGAGCAGTACTTC
NA,TRBV6-5,TRBD1,TRBJ1-1,CASGDRYTEAFF,TGTGCCAGCGGGGACAGATACACTGAAGCTTTCTTT
NA,TRBV5-6,TRBD1,TRBJ1-4,CASSPDRGGEKLFF,TGTGCCAGCAGCCCCGACAGGGGAGGCGAAAAACTGTTTTTT
NA,TRBV28,NA,TRBJ1-6,CASRPQGSSYNSPLHF,TGTGCCAGCAGGCCTCAGGGGAGCTCCTATAATTCACCCCTCCACTTT
NA,TRBV15,NA,TRBJ1-2,CATSRDNDRPNYGYTF,TGTGCCACCAGCAGAGATAACGACAGGCCTAACTATGGCTACACCTTC
NA,TRBV5-1,NA,TRBJ2-1,CASSLATAGEGNEQFF,TGCGCCAGCAGCTTGGCCACGGCAGGGGAGGGCAATGAGCAGTTCTTC
NA,TRBV5-1,TRBD1,TRBJ1-1,CASSLTDRGVEAFF,TGCGCCAGCAGCTTGACGGACAGGGGGGTTGAAGCTTTCTTT
NA,TRBV5-1,NA,TRBJ1-1,CASSFTGQVTEAFF,TGCGCCAGCAGCTTTACAGGGCAGGTCACTGAAGCTTTCTTT